Shown below are 8 T cell receptor beta chains from a single sample sequenced in a study of CD8 T cells in ankylosing spondylitis. Study findings and constraints: A TCR beta motif made of 7 to 9 highly homologous variants seemed typical of ankylosing spondylitis blood.

The antigens these receptors bind are not known. TCRdb re-analysed the 5' RACE reads in MiXCR, keeping a single row per CDR3 protein. The table includes approximately 300,000 distinct CDR3 sequences, approximately 8.2% detected once. Sequencing input: blood, either unsorted or a sorted T cell fraction (not recorded which). The receptors here all came from a male donor with ankylosing spondylitis.

This clonotype was picked up a small number of times. This chain uses TRBV10-3 with TRBJ2-1, with D tentatively TRBD2 (5 bases). CDR3 length equals 13 residues. V lost 8 bases to trimming and J lost 6 bases, with 14 bases between them. CDR1 is ENHRY and CDR2 is SYGVKD in the germline V gene. CDR3 amino acids: CAIFRERGNEQFF. For the CDR3, the DNA is TGTGCCATCTTCCGGGAACGAGGCAATGAGCAGTTCTTC.

This clonotype was recorded a few times. The gene calls are TRBV29-1 and TRBJ2-1; 9 bases fit TRBD1. Germline CDR1 SQVTM, CDR2 ANQGSEA. The CDR3 is made up of 14 amino acids. The V segment lost 6 bases and the J segment 8 bases; nucleotides outside the gene matches: 11. CDR3 region: CSVEGQGIVDEQFF. As DNA, the CDR3 is TGCAGCGTAGAGGGACAGGGTATTGTCGATGAGCAGTTCTTC.

In this sample, this clonotype turned up many times. This chain connects TRBV14 to TRBJ2-1; D might be TRBD2 (6 bases). This CDR3 is built from 16 residues. The ends were cut back, 4 bases at V and 5 bases at J, with 18 bases in the middle. Germline loops: CDR1 SGHDN, CDR2 FVKESK. CDR3 amino acids: CASSLRRAARHNEQFF. CDR3 sequence (DNA): TGTGCCAGCAGCCTGAGGAGGGCCGCAAGGCACAATGAGCAGTTCTTC.

At least ten counts were recorded for this clonotype. The rearrangement joins TRBV21-1 to TRBJ1-1. TRBV21-1 is recorded as a pseudogene. This CDR3 spans 15 amino acids. The CDR3 DNA reads TGTGCCAGCAGCAAAGTAAAGGGAGAGCACACTGAAGCTTTCTTT. It codes for CASSKVKGEHTEAFF.

This clonotype occurred many times. This rearrangement joins TRBV12-3 or TRBV12-4 to TRBJ1-3; the D is unclear. V lost 0 bases to trimming and J lost 4 bases, with 10 bases between them. The CDR3 runs 15 residues. CDR3 bases: TGTGCCAGCAGTTTAGCCTTGGATAGCGGAAACACCATATATTTT. The encoded protein is CASSLALDSGNTIYF.

This sequence joins TRBV6-1 and TRBJ2-7, with D unclear. The CDR3 totals 15 residues. V lost 1 base and J 8 bases, leaving 18 bases between the germline ends. Germline CDR1 and CDR2: MNHNS and SASEGT. CDR3 loop: CASSEVGPRAVQQYF. CDR3 coding DNA: TGTGCCAGCAGTGAAGTGGGCCCCCGTGCTGTCCAGCAGTACTTC.

This clonotype came up many times. This chain connects TRBV14 to TRBJ1-4; D remains unclear. V gave up 4 bases and J gave up 7 bases, with 10 bases separating them. Germline V gives CDR1 SGHDN, CDR2 FVKESK. The length of the CDR3 is 13 residues. Here the CDR3 reads CASSRGLAEKLFF. The CDR3 DNA reads as TGTGCCAGCAGCCGAGGACTTGCTGAAAAACTGTTTTTT.

The V gene is TRBV30, the J gene TRBJ1-2; no definite D call. The V gene lost 0 bases and the J gene lost 4 bases, with 12 bases spanning the gap. This CDR3 is built from 14 residues. The germline V gene has CDR1 GTSNPN and CDR2 SVGIG (reference sequence). The CDR3 sequence is CAWSVLESGYGYTF. The CDR3, as DNA: TGTGCCTGGAGTGTATTGGAGAGCGGCTATGGCTACACCTTC.